The 22 T cell receptor beta chains in this list originate from one sample, sequenced in a study of T cell repertoires in aging, cancer and after chemotherapy (dated by TCRdb to the late 2010s). Sequenced on an Illumina MiSeq. Using a mixed TRB-A/B primer pool, multiplex touch-down PCR amplified rearranged TRB sequences covering the V, D and J segments. TCRdb reprocessing: public reads trimmed at Q25 with fastp, clones called with MiXCR, in-frame beta chains kept. A single entry per CDR3 protein holds the most common genes and DNA from its merged rows. Counted in this sample were 9,000 to 9,500 distinct CDR3 sequences; 34% of them appeared once. The ten largest clones take up approximately 3.5% of the sample. Instead of sorted cells or RNA, genomic DNA extracted from peripheral blood served as the source for amplifying TCR beta rearrangements. The sample taken for sequencing was blood. The source of these receptors is a human donor in good health.

This clonotype was seen a handful of times. The chain links TRBV5-6 to TRBJ1-2; 8 bases line up with TRBD1. Per germline, CDR1 SGHDT and CDR2 YYEEEE. The CDR3 runs 16 residues. With V trimmed by 4 bases and J by 3 bases, 11 bases remained unmatched. The CDR3 loop is CASSLRDRTIHYGYTF. The CDR3 nucleotides read TGTGCCAGCAGCCTCCGGGACAGGACCATACACTATGGCTACACCTTC.

This chain links TRBV12-3 or TRBV12-4 with TRBJ1-2; no clear D gene. The V and J ends lost 3 bases and 4 bases respectively, with 12 bases between them. This CDR3 is built from 14 residues. The CDR3 here is CASSFWSPAYGYTF. Written as DNA, the CDR3 is TGTGCCAGCAGTTTTTGGTCCCCAGCCTATGGCTACACCTTC.

This clonotype was detected only a few times. The chain employs TRBV6-2 or TRBV6-3 and TRBJ2-1; D may be TRBD1 (5 bases). V dropped 0 bases and J dropped 4 bases, with 19 bases sitting between them. CDR1 is MNHEY and CDR2 is SVGEGT in the germline V gene. The CDR3 contains 18 residues. CDR3 sequence (DNA): TGTGCCAGCAGTTACTCGATGGGGCTGGGTGCCCGGTACAATGAGCAGTTCTTC. Encoded protein: CASSYSMGLGARYNEQFF.

The rearrangement links TRBV15 to TRBJ1-4; D remains ambiguous. Germline V gives CDR1 LNHNV, CDR2 YYDKDF (reference sequence). The CDR3 contains 16 residues. Trimming took 3 bases from V and 1 from J, leaving 12 bases between them. The CDR3 spells CATSSLSSETNEKLFF. CDR3 DNA: TGTGCCACCAGCAGTCTTTCGTCAGAAACTAATGAAAAACTGTTTTTT.

This chain links TRBV24-1 with TRBJ2-1; maybe TRBD2 (6 bases). CDR3 length equals 13 residues. The V end was cut by 7 bases, the J end by 8 bases, with 14 bases between. Germline V gene sequence: CDR1 KGHDR, CDR2 SFDVKD. CDR3: CATSRGGVDEQFF. The CDR3 DNA reads as TGTGCCACCAGCCGCGGAGGGGTCGATGAGCAGTTCTTC.

This clonotype turned up a few times. V gene TRBV29-1 combines with J gene TRBJ2-5, with 7 bases identical to TRBD2. The CDR3 is 13 residues long. CDR1 is SQVTM and CDR2 is ANQGSEA in the germline V gene. Unmatched junction bases numbered 10, after V lost 7 bases and J lost 5 bases. The DNA for the CDR3 is TGCAGCGCCGGGCGGGGGTCGTCTGAGACCCAGTACTTC. Protein sequence: CSAGRGSSETQYF. The full variable domain, with the rest looked up from reference TRBV29-1 and TRBJ2-5, is SAVISQKPSRDICQRGTSLTIQCQVDSQVTMMFWYRQQPGQSLTLIATANQGSEATYESGFVIDKFPISRPNLTFSTLTVSNMSPEDSSIYLCSAGRGSSETQYFGPGTRLLVL.

The table lists this clonotype with a few counts. This chain links TRBV6-1 with TRBJ1-3; no firm D call. The CDR3 extends over 18 amino acids. CDR1 is MNHNS and CDR2 is SASEGT in the germline V gene. V lost 5 bases, J lost 0 bases, and 20 bases lay in between. The DNA for the CDR3 is TGTGCCAGCAGTTACAATTCCGTTTCGAGCCTCTCTGGAAACACCATATATTTT. It specifies CASSYNSVSSLSGNTIYF.

The chain couples TRBV6-1 to TRBJ2-1; 10 bases line up with TRBD2. V shed 4 bases, J shed 8 bases, and the junction held 8 bases outside the gene matches. Per germline, CDR1 MNHNS and CDR2 SASEGT. The CDR3 loop spans 15 amino acids. CDR3 sequence: CASSGERGGGDEQFF. The CDR3 coding sequence is TGTGCCAGCAGTGGAGAGCGGGGGGGGGGCGATGAGCAGTTCTTC.

V is TRBV7-9 and J is TRBJ2-1; D unclear. The germline V gene has CDR1 SEHNR and CDR2 FQNEAQ (reference sequence). Deletions cut 5 bases from V and 9 bases from J, with 11 bases between. The CDR3 has 12 amino acids. CDR3 sequence (DNA): TGTGCCAGCAGCCTAACCCCCTTTGAGCAGTTCTTC. It is translated as CASSLTPFEQFF. The complete variable domain, with remaining parts taken from reference TRBV7-9 and TRBJ2-1, reads DTGVSQNPRHKITKRGQNVTFRCDPISEHNRLYWYRQTLGQGPEFLTYFQNEAQLEKSRLLSDRFSAERPKGSFSTLEIQRTEQGDSAMYLCASSLTPFEQFFGPGTRLTVL.

This clonotype ranks as medium-sized (0.01 to 0.1%). The J gene is TRBJ1-6, the V gene TRBV20-1; D ambiguous. V was cut by 3 bases and J by 17 bases, with 14 bases left in between. The CDR3 extends over 11 amino acids. Germline CDR1 and CDR2: DFQATT and SNEGSKA (reference sequence). CDR3 sequence: CSASPTPTFHF. CDR3 in DNA: TGCAGTGCTAGCCCCACACCGACTTTCCACTTT.

The chain combines TRBV20-1 with TRBJ1-5, with D maybe TRBD1 (5 bases). V was pared by 3 bases and J by 3 bases, with 12 bases between. Germline V gene lookup returns CDR1 DFQATT and CDR2 SNEGSKA (reference sequence). CDR3 length: 14 amino acids. CDR3 DNA sequence: TGCAGTGCTAGCTGGCGGGGGAACAATCAGCCCCAGCATTTT. Protein: CSASWRGNNQPQHF.

This clonotype appeared once. The chain joins TRBV7-9 to TRBJ2-1; TRBD2 matches 13 bases. Trimming took 3 bases from V and 6 from J; bases not matched to a gene: 2. The CDR3 sequence is 15 residues long. Germline values: CDR1 SEHNR, CDR2 FQNEAQ (reference sequence). CDR3 coding DNA: TGTGCCAGCAGCTTTACTAGCGGGGGGGCCAATGAGCAGTTCTTC. Translated, it gives CASSFTSGGANEQFF.

The gene calls are TRBV18 and TRBJ2-2; 7 bases are a match to TRBD1. The length of the CDR3 is 16 residues. Germline trimming cut 3 bases from V and 0 bases from J; bases unmatched to any gene: 4. CDR1 and CDR2 from the germline V gene are KGHSH and LQKENI. The CDR3 region is CASSPTGYANTGELFF. The CDR3, as DNA: TGTGCCAGCTCACCGACAGGGTACGCGAACACCGGGGAGCTGTTTTTT.

V gene TRBV15 combines with J gene TRBJ1-4, with 11 bases fitting TRBD1. The CDR3 is made up of 15 amino acids. Germline V CDR1 and CDR2: LNHNV, YYDKDF (reference sequence). With V trimmed by 5 bases and J by 5 bases, 4 bases remained unmatched. The chain's CDR3 is CATSSRTGGNEKLFF. CDR3 bases: TGTGCCACCAGCTCCCGGACAGGGGGCAATGAAAAACTGTTTTTT. Variable domain in full (rest from reference TRBV15 and TRBJ1-4): DAMVIQNPRYQVTQFGKPVTLSCSQTLNHNVMYWYQQKSSQAPKLLFHYYDKDFNNEADTPDNFQSRRPNTSFCFLDIRSPGLGDTAMYLCATSSRTGGNEKLFFGSGTQLSVL.

The gene calls are TRBV6-5 and TRBJ1-1; D is ambiguous. Germline lookup yields CDR1 MNHEY and CDR2 SVGAGI. The CDR3 length is 16 residues. Trimming took off 2 bases at V and 1 base at J, with 14 bases between the two ends. The CDR3 protein is CASSYTILGKNTEAFF. CDR3 in DNA: TGTGCCAGCAGTTACACCATTTTAGGGAAGAACACTGAAGCTTTCTTT.

In this sample, this clonotype turned up a few times. The V gene is TRBV20-1, the J gene TRBJ2-1, with 11 bases aligning to TRBD2. This CDR3 spans 14 amino acids. V shed 5 bases, J shed 3 bases, and the junction held 3 bases outside the gene matches. CDR1 is DFQATT and CDR2 is SNEGSKA in the germline V gene (reference sequence). The DNA of the CDR3 is TGCAGTGCTCCCACTAGCGGGGGCTACAATGAGCAGTTCTTC. This gives the protein CSAPTSGGYNEQFF.

The rearrangement links TRBV7-2 to TRBJ1-6; D perhaps matches TRBD1 (6 bases). V was trimmed by 10 bases and J by 11 bases, leaving 15 bases between them. The length of the CDR3 is 12 residues. The germline V gene encodes CDR1 SGHTA and CDR2 FQGNSA. Written as DNA, the CDR3 is TGTGCCACGGCAGGGGCCCACGCACCCCTCCACTTT. Its translation is CATAGAHAPLHF.

The V and J genes are TRBV6-5 and TRBJ1-1, with TRBD1 as a possible D gene (5 bases). The CDR3 is made up of 13 amino acids. Trimming pared 6 bases from V and 4 bases from J, leaving 12 bases between. CDR1 and CDR2 (germline): MNHEY, SVGAGI. CDR3 sequence: CASRGDSSTEAFF. CDR3 nucleotides: TGTGCCAGCAGGGGTGACAGTTCCACTGAAGCTTTCTTT.

A few counts support this clonotype. This rearrangement joins TRBV4-3 to TRBJ2-2, with no clear D. V was trimmed by 5 bases and J by 3 bases, leaving 16 bases between them. This CDR3 spans 16 amino acids. Germline lookup yields CDR1 LGHNA and CDR2 YSLEER. For the CDR3, the DNA is TGCGCCAGCAGCGACCTGTATGGCGCGGACACCGGGGAGCTGTTTTTT. Residues: CASSDLYGADTGELFF.

The chain carries TRBV27 and TRBJ1-4; D remains ambiguous. The CDR3 contains 17 residues. Deletions cut 5 bases from V and 0 bases from J, with 16 bases between. The germline CDR1 and CDR2 sequences are MNHEY and SMNVEV (reference sequence). The CDR3 loop reads CASSPLWLQATNEKLFF. The CDR3 DNA reads TGTGCCAGCAGTCCGCTGTGGCTCCAGGCAACTAATGAAAAACTGTTTTTT.

This clonotype was recorded a few times. CDR3 residues: CASSPGGGGYTF. The CDR3 DNA reads as TGTGCCAGCAGTCCCGGAGGGGGCGGCTACACCTTC. The chain combines TRBV27 with TRBJ1-2; 7 bases align to TRBD1. The germline V gene has CDR1 MNHEY and CDR2 SMNVEV (reference sequence). The V segment lost 5 bases and the J segment 8 bases; nucleotides outside the gene matches: 5. This CDR3 is 12 amino acids long.

CDR3 sequence reads: CASSLRSAGAISPLHF. For the CDR3, the DNA is TGTGCCAGCAGCTTAAGGTCGGCAGGGGCTATTTCACCCCTCCACTTT. V usage is TRBV7-2 and J usage is TRBJ1-6; D perhaps matches TRBD1 (6 bases). This CDR3 is 16 amino acids long. The V gene lost 2 bases and the J gene lost 9 bases, with 17 bases spanning the gap. Germline CDR1 is SGHTA and CDR2 is FQGNSA.